A single T cell receptor beta chain is shown here with its context. The V gene lost 4 bases and the J gene lost 6 bases, with 15 bases spanning the gap. CDR1 and CDR2 (germline): SGHAT, FQNNGV. This CDR3 spans 14 amino acids. This specimen comes from a study of OX40 agonist ivuxolimab in advanced cancers. Study-wide background: Antecedent anti-PD-1, anti-PD-L1 or anti-CTLA-4 therapy was permissible, with roughly 40% having received some. Partial responses were observed in three patients, of whom one had hepatocellular carcinoma and two had cutaneous melanoma.

The repertoire was sequenced with immunoSEQ multiplex PCR; TCRdb's copy has only in-frame clones and lacks some. The table records 65,000 to 80,000 clones, around 86% of them present only once. This sequence originates from an adult with an advanced solid tumor such as melanoma, head and neck, liver or kidney cancer. The chain carries TRBV11-2 and TRBJ2-5; D is possibly TRBD2 (6 bases). This specimen was CD4+ or CD8+ T cells sorted from blood, taken in a trial of the OX40 agonist ivuxolimab. The CDR3 reads CASSSGVGVQTQYF. For the CDR3, the DNA is TGTGCCAGCAGCTCGGGGGTAGGGGTACAGACCCAGTACTTC.